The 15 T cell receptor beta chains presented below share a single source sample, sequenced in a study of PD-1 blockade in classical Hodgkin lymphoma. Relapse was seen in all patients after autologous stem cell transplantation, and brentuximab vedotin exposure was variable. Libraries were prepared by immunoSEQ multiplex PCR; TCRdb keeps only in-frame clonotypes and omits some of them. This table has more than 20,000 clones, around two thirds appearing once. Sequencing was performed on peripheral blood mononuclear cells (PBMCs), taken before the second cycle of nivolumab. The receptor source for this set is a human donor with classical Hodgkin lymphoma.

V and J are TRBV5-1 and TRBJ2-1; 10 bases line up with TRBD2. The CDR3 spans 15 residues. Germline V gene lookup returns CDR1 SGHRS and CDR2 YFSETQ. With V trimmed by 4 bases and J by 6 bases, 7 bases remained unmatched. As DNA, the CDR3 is TGCGCCAGCAGCCCCGGACTAGCGGTATCCAATGAGCAGTTCTTC. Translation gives CASSPGLAVSNEQFF.

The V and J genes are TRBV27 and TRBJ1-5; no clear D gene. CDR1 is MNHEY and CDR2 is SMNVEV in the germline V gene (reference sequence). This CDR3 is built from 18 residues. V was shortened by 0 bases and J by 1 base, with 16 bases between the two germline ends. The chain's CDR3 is CASSLSMVGQESNQPQHF. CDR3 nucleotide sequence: TGTGCCAGCAGTTTATCGATGGTTGGGCAAGAAAGCAATCAGCCCCAGCATTTT.

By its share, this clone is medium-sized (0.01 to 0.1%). The CDR3 spells CASSYSAGQLYEQYF. The DNA for the CDR3 is TGTGCCAGCAGTTACTCGGCAGGCCAACTCTACGAGCAGTACTTC. The chain uses TRBV6-6 and TRBJ2-7, with D uncertain. V lost 0 bases, J lost 3 bases, and 12 bases lay in between. Per the germline V gene, CDR1 is MNHNY and CDR2 is SVGAGI (reference sequence). The CDR3 is 15 amino acids.

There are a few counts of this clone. The CDR3 is CASSLTSPGLKGTEAFF. DNA of the CDR3: TGTGCCAGCAGCTTAACATCCCCAGGGTTGAAGGGAACTGAAGCTTTCTTT. This rearrangement joins TRBV7-2 to TRBJ1-1; D is perhaps TRBD1 (5 bases). The germline gives CDR1 SGHTA, CDR2 FQGNSA. V lost 2 bases, J lost 5 bases, and 21 bases lay in between. The CDR3 loop spans 17 amino acids. The whole variable domain, remainder taken from reference TRBV7-2 and TRBJ1-1, is GAGVSQSPSNKVTEKGKDVELRCDPISGHTALYWYRQSLGQGLEFLIYFQGNSAPDKSGLPSDRFSAERTGGSVSTLTIQRTQQEDSAVYLCASSLTSPGLKGTEAFFGQGTRLTVV.

The CDR3 region has the DNA TGTGCCAGCAGTTTCTACCGGGACTCCTACGAGCAGTACTTC. This gives the protein CASSFYRDSYEQYF. This sequence joins TRBV6-6 and TRBJ2-7, with D maybe TRBD2 (5 bases). Trimming shortened V by 4 bases and J by 0 bases, and 10 bases separated the two germline ends. This CDR3 comprises 14 residues. The germline CDR1 and CDR2 sequences are MNHNY and SVGAGI (reference sequence).

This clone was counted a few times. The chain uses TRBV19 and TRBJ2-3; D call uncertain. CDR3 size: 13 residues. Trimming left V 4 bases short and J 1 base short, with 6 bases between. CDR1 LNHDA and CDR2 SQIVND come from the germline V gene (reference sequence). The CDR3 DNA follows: TGTGCCAGTAGTACTACAGGCACAGATACGCAGTATTTT. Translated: CASSTTGTDTQYF.

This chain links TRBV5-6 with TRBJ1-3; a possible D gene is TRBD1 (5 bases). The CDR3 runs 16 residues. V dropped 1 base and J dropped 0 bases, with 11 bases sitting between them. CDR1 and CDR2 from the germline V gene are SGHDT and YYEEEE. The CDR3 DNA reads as TGTGCCAGCAGCTTGTTACCGGGGCCCTCTGGAAACACCATATATTTT. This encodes CASSLLPGPSGNTIYF.

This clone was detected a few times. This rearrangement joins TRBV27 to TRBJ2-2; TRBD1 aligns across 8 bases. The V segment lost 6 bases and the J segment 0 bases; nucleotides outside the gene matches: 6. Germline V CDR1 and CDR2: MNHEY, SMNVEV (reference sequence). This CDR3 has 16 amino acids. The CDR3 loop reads CASRQGQEPNTGELFF. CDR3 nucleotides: TGTGCCAGCAGGCAGGGACAGGAACCGAACACCGGGGAGCTGTTTTTT.

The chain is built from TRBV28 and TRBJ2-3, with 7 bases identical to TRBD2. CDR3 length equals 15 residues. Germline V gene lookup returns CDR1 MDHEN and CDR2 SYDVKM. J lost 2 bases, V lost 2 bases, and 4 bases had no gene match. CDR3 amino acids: CASSLGREFTDTQYF. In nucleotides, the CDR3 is TGTGCCAGCAGTTTAGGGCGGGAGTTCACAGATACGCAGTATTTT.

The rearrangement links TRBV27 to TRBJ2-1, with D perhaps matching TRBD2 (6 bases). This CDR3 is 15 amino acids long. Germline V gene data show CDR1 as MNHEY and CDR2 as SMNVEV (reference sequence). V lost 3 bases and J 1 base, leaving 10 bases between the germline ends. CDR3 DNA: TGTGCCAGCAGTTTTGAAGGAGGGTCCTACAATGAGCAGTTCTTC. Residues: CASSFEGGSYNEQFF.

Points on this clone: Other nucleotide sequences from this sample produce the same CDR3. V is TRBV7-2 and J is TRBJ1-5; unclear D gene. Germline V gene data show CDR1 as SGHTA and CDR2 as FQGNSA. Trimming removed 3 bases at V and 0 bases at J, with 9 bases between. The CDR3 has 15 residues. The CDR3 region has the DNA TGTGCCAGCAGCTTGGACGGCCATAGCAATCAGCCCCAGCATTTT. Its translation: CASSLDGHSNQPQHF. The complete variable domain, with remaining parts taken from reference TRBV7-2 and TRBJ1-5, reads GAGVSQSPSNKVTEKGKDVELRCDPISGHTALYWYRQSLGQGLEFLIYFQGNSAPDKSGLPSDRFSAERTGGSVSTLTIQRTQQEDSAVYLCASSLDGHSNQPQHFGDGTRLSIL.

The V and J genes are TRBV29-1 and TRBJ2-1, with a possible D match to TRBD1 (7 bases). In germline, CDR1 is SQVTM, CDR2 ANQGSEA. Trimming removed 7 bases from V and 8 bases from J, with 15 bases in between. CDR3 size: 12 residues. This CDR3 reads CSATQGGDEQFF. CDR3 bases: TGCAGCGCGACCCAGGGGGGAGATGAGCAGTTCTTC.

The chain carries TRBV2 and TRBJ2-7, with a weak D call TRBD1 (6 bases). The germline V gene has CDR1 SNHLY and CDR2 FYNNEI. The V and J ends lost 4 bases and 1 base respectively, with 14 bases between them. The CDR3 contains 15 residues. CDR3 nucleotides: TGTGCCAGCAGTGGCAGGGGAAGGGTTTCCTACGAGCAGTACTTC. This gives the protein CASSGRGRVSYEQYF.

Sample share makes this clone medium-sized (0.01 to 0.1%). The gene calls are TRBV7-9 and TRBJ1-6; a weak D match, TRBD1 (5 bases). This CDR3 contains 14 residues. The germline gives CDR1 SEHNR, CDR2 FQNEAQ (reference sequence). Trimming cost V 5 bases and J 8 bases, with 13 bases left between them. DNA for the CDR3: TGTGCCAGCAGCCCCCTCCCGGGGCATTCACCCCTCCACTTT. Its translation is CASSPLPGHSPLHF.

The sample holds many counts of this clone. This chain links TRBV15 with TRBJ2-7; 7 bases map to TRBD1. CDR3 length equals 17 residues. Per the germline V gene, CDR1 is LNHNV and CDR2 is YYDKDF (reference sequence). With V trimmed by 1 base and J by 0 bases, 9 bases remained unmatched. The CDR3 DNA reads TGTGCCACCAGCAGAGTATCACCCAGGGGGACCTCCTACGAGCAGTACTTC. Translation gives CATSRVSPRGTSYEQYF.